The sequence of this T cell receptor (beta chain) was determined in a study of OX40 agonist ivuxolimab in advanced cancers. Broadly, across the study: Ivuxolimab, which targeted the costimulatory receptor OX40 (CD134), was an agonistic, fully human IgG2 monoclonal antibody. Of the roughly 52 dose-escalation patients, hepatocellular carcinoma was present in about 19, melanoma in around 15, renal cell carcinoma in 9 and head and neck cancer in 9. Prior anti-PD-1, anti-PD-L1 or anti-CTLA-4 therapy was permitted, and checkpoint inhibitors had been received by around 39% of dose-escalation patients. The monotherapy dose-escalation portion (N ≈ 57 patients) of the phase I ivuxolimab trial is reported in the paper. A male proportion of roughly 80% and a mean age of 60 years, ranging from 23 to 79, were recorded for the dose-escalation cohort. Intravenous ivuxolimab was administered to patients every 2 weeks at six dose levels: 0.01, 0.1, 0.3, 1.5, 3 and 10 mg/kg. Partial responses were achieved by three dose-escalation patients, of whom one had hepatocellular carcinoma and two had cutaneous melanoma. Peripheral TCRbeta sequencing aimed to test whether ivuxolimab altered TCR sequence diversity and caused clonal T-cell expansion. What the study reported, not specific to this receptor: At doses of 0.1 to 3.0 mg/kg, clonal expansion of both CD4+ and CD8+ T cells in blood was seen between baseline and week 6. Which antigens the clonally expanded peripheral T cells were specific for was not determined. Low levels of normalized T-cell clonal expansion were also shown by some nonresponding patients. In the 0.1-3.0 mg/kg groups, partial responders had among the lowest normalized peripheral clonal expansion, particularly in CD8+ T cells. After ivuxolimab, expanded clones were on average more numerous among CD8+ T cells than among CD4+ T cells.

Per the germline V gene (reference sequence), SEHNR is the CDR1 and FQNEAQ is the CDR2. V loses 0 bases of germline sequence and J loses 9 bases, and the interval between the two ends is 12 bases. Inclusive of the bounding cysteine and phenylalanine, the CDR3 is 15 residues long. Kept here is only the CDR3 DNA, which spans 45 bases and is read in frame from base 1. Patients with autoimmune disease history or receiving systemic immunosuppression were excluded from the trial. Peripheral blood for TCR sequencing was collected from all dose cohorts at baseline, on cycle 4 day 1, and on cycle 7 day 1. The samples were taken from a phase I, first-in-human, multicenter, open-label dose-escalation trial of ivuxolimab. Adults with locally advanced or metastatic melanoma, renal cell, hepatocellular, or head and neck squamous cell carcinoma were enrolled in the trial. Before TCR sequencing, CD4+ T cells and CD8+ T cells from peripheral blood were sorted into separate populations.

This clone appeared a few times. The target of this receptor is not known. No base-level quality is on record; no much larger clone is a single base apart. For sequencing of the TCRbeta CDR3 region, genomic DNA was extracted from the sorted cells. TCRbeta CDR3 regions were sequenced using the immunoSEQ Assay. TCRdb retrieved this table from immuneACCESS and kept in-frame rearrangements only. Not all clones are present; in checked studies, unresolved V genes account for under half, and no reason is known for the remainder. This sample has roughly 67,000 clones in its table, and around nine tenths of those were observed once. Approximately 0.3% of the sample comes from the top ten.

This receptor was taken from an adult with an advanced solid tumor such as melanoma, head and neck, liver or kidney cancer. The sequencing here drew on CD4+ or CD8+ T cells sorted from blood, taken in a trial of the OX40 agonist ivuxolimab. The V gene is TRBV7-9 and the J gene is TRBJ1-6; the D region possibly corresponds to TRBD1 (5 bases align). The CDR3 is CASSLARGDGSPLHF. The nucleotides read TGTGCCAGCAGCTTAGCGCGGGGGGACGGTTCACCCCTCCACTTT. This CDR3, with the reference TRBV7-9 and TRBJ1-6 proteins standing in past its ends, gives the full variable domain DTGVSQNPRHKITKRGQNVTFRCDPISEHNRLYWYRQTLGQGPEFLTYFQNEAQLEKSRLLSDRFSAERPKGSFSTLEIQRTEQGDSAMYLCASSLARGDGSPLHFGNGTRLTVT.